The next 27 T cell receptor beta chains were all read from a single sample in a study of CD8+ T cells in alopecia areata. Reverse transcription of extracted RNA yielded cDNA, which provided the sequencing template. Clones were sequenced by immunoSEQ multiplex PCR, and TCRdb holds only the in-frame ones, with some missing. The sample records about 190,000 clones, over 55% being singletons. Treatment here: oral pan-JAK inhibitor, 5-10 mg twice daily. Sample: CD4+ T cells sorted from blood, taken at week 24, from a patient treated with tofacitinib. The receptors here all came from a human donor with alopecia areata.

This clone was detected only a few times. The J gene is TRBJ2-7, the V gene TRBV19, with TRBD1 matching 9 bases. V dropped 5 bases and J dropped 6; count of bases not matched to a gene: 8. Germline-derived CDR1 and CDR2 are LNHDA and SQIVND (reference sequence). This CDR3 spans 14 amino acids. The chain's CDR3 is CASSQPGQGLEQYF. Written as DNA, the CDR3 is TGTGCCAGTAGTCAACCGGGACAGGGACTCGAGCAGTACTTC.

The chain carries TRBV5-6 and TRBJ2-7, with D unclear. Per germline, CDR1 SGHDT and CDR2 YYEEEE. CDR3 length equals 13 residues. Trimming took off 2 bases at V and 1 base at J, with 7 bases between the two ends. The CDR3 DNA sequence: TGTGCCAGCAGCTTTGGGAAATCCTACGAGCAGTACTTC. Translating it yields CASSFGKSYEQYF.

The chain carries TRBV5-6 and TRBJ1-5; 7 positions match TRBD1. The length of the CDR3 is 14 residues. The germline gives CDR1 SGHDT, CDR2 YYEEEE. J was trimmed by 7 bases and V by 0 bases; bases with no gene match: 4. The CDR3 DNA is TGTGCCAGCAGCTTGGGGACAGGTCGGCAGCCCCAGCATTTT. Encoded protein: CASSLGTGRQPQHF. Together with reference TRBV5-6 and TRBJ1-5, the CDR3 gives the full variable domain: DAGVTQSPTHLIKTRGQQVTLRCSPKSGHDTVSWYQQALGQGPQFIFQYYEEEERQRGNFPDRFSGHQFPNYSSELNVNALLLGDSALYLCASSLGTGRQPQHFGDGTRLSIL.

This sequence joins TRBV30 and TRBJ2-3; no reliable D call. The germline gives CDR1 GTSNPN, CDR2 SVGIG (reference sequence). The V end lost 2 bases, the J end lost 2 bases, and 5 bases lay between the germline ends. CDR3 length: 12 amino acids. The CDR3 spells CAWSTNTDTQYF. CDR3 in DNA: TGTGCCTGGAGTACCAACACAGATACGCAGTATTTT. The whole variable domain, remainder taken from reference TRBV30 and TRBJ2-3, is SQTIHQWPATLVQPVGSPLSLECTVEGTSNPNLYWYRQAAGRGLQLLFYSVGIGQISSEVPQNLSASRPQDRQFILSSKKLLLSDSGFYLCAWSTNTDTQYFGPGTRLTVL.

The rearrangement links TRBV5-1 to TRBJ2-3; D unresolved. The CDR3 covers 14 residues. Trimming removed 6 bases from V and 1 base from J, with 12 bases in between. Per germline, CDR1 SGHRS and CDR2 YFSETQ. The CDR3 loop reads CASTASGGTDTQYF. The DNA for the CDR3 is TGCGCCAGCACTGCGTCTGGGGGCACAGATACGCAGTATTTT.

The V call is TRBV5-1, the J call TRBJ1-1; 8 bases are shared with TRBD1. The CDR3 contains 15 residues. Trimming at V came to 3 bases and at J to 1 base, leaving 5 bases not matched to a gene. Looked up from germline, CDR1 is SGHRS and CDR2 is YFSETQ. The CDR3 coding sequence is TGCGCCAGCAGCTCTTCCGGGACAGGGAACACTGAAGCTTTCTTT. This codes for CASSSSGTGNTEAFF.

V usage is TRBV5-6 and J usage is TRBJ1-1; D call uncertain. V gave up 2 bases and J gave up 8 bases, with 10 bases separating them. This CDR3 contains 12 residues. Germline V CDR1 and CDR2: SGHDT, YYEEEE. The CDR3, as DNA: TGTGCCAGCAGCTTAGGTCAGGAGGAAGCTTTCTTT. This gives the protein CASSLGQEEAFF.

This clone was detected once. The rearrangement uses TRBV29-1 and TRBJ2-7; TRBD1 is a possible D gene (6 bases). The CDR3 extends over 12 amino acids. V lost 3 bases, J lost 6 bases, and 12 bases lay in between. The germline gives CDR1 SQVTM, CDR2 ANQGSEA. CDR3 nucleotide sequence: TGCAGCGTTGAGTGGTCAGGGGTCGAGCAGTACTTC. Its translation: CSVEWSGVEQYF.

The chain recombines TRBV7-2 with TRBJ2-3, with D unclear. The CDR3 covers 11 residues. The V gene's germline CDR1 is SGHTA and CDR2 FQGNSA. V was clipped by 3 bases and J by 6 bases, with 4 bases between them. Here the CDR3 DNA reads TGTGCCAGCAGCTTCATTGATACGCAGTATTTT. This translates into CASSFIDTQYF.

The chain joins TRBV6-5 to TRBJ2-3; tentatively, D is TRBD1 (5 bases). Germline loops: CDR1 MNHEY, CDR2 SVGAGI. The CDR3 extends over 14 amino acids. Between the trimmed V and J ends, which lost 5 bases and 1 base, there was a span of 10 bases. CDR3: CASSKTRGTDTQYF. Here the CDR3 DNA reads TGTGCCAGCAGTAAAACCAGGGGCACAGATACGCAGTATTTT.

V usage is TRBV6-6 and J usage is TRBJ1-4; D is uncertain. Trimming removed 5 bases at V and 5 bases at J, with 9 bases between. Germline CDR1 reads MNHNY; CDR2 reads SVGAGI (reference sequence). This CDR3 has 13 residues. CDR3 sequence (DNA): TGTGCCAGCAGTGATAAGAGGAATGAAAAACTGTTTTTT. Its protein is CASSDKRNEKLFF.

CDR3 sequence: CASSPTSTIGELFF. In DNA form, the CDR3 reads TGTGCCAGCAGCCCCACGTCGACAATCGGGGAGCTGTTTTTT. The chain is built from TRBV7-3 and TRBJ2-2; no reliable D call. Germline-derived CDR1 and CDR2 are SGHTA and FQGTGA. Between the trimmed V and J ends, which lost 5 bases and 7 bases, there was a span of 14 bases. The CDR3 is made up of 14 amino acids.

V gene TRBV19 combines with J gene TRBJ1-2, with 9 bases identical to TRBD1. There are 14 residues in the CDR3. V trimming: 8 bases; J trimming: 3 bases; junction bases outside the gene matches: 7. The germline V gene encodes CDR1 LNHDA and CDR2 SQIVND (reference sequence). CDR3 protein: CASGADRGHYGYTF. The DNA for the CDR3 is TGTGCCAGTGGGGCGGACAGGGGTCACTATGGCTACACCTTC.

The chain has TRBV6-5 and TRBJ2-5, with 8 bases lining up with TRBD2. Germline V gene sequence: CDR1 MNHEY, CDR2 SVGAGI. This CDR3 has 13 amino acids. Unmatched junction bases numbered 5, after V lost 6 bases and J lost 5 bases. The CDR3 coding sequence is TGTGCCAGCAGCCCCCGGGGGGGGGAGACCCAGTACTTC. Translating gives CASSPRGGETQYF.

The genes are TRBV4-1 and TRBJ2-5, with TRBD1 matching 8 bases. This CDR3 contains 15 residues. V trimming: 2 bases; J trimming: 2 bases; junction bases outside the gene matches: 4. The germline V gene encodes CDR1 MGHRA and CDR2 YSYEKL. CDR3 DNA: TGCGCCAGCAGCCAAAGGACAGGGAAACAAGAGACCCAGTACTTC. The encoded protein is CASSQRTGKQETQYF.

The chain is built from TRBV25-1 and TRBJ2-6; D is possibly TRBD1 (6 bases). There are 14 residues in the CDR3. Germline V gives CDR1 MGHDK, CDR2 SYGVNS. V was cut by 4 bases and J by 11 bases, with 15 bases left in between. The CDR3, as DNA: TGTGCCAGCAGTGGCCGGCCAGGGGACGACGTCCTGACTTTC. Amino acid sequence: CASSGRPGDDVLTF.

V gene TRBV9 combines with J gene TRBJ2-5, with 8 nucleotides matching TRBD2. J gave up 5 bases and V 0 bases, and 9 bases lay outside the gene matches. The V gene's germline CDR1 is SGDLS and CDR2 YYNGEE. The CDR3 spans 16 residues. Here the CDR3 reads CASSVGASGGRETQYF. For the CDR3, the DNA is TGTGCCAGCAGCGTAGGGGCCAGCGGGGGCAGGGAGACCCAGTACTTC.

The chain links TRBV19 to TRBJ2-7; D remains unclear. The CDR3 is made up of 11 amino acids. Trimming took off 7 bases at V and 2 bases at J, with 6 bases between the two ends. Germline V gene data show CDR1 as LNHDA and CDR2 as SQIVND (reference sequence). The CDR3 DNA reads TGTGCCAGTACCGATGCCTACGAGCAGTACTTC. Encoded protein: CASTDAYEQYF.

J is TRBJ2-7 and V is TRBV6-1, with 8 bases matching TRBD1. Unmatched junction bases numbered 7, after V lost 7 bases and J lost 5 bases. This CDR3 region has 13 residues. CDR1 MNHNS and CDR2 SASEGT come from the germline V gene. The CDR3 sequence is CASTEDRDHEQYF. CDR3 nucleotides: TGTGCCAGCACCGAGGACAGGGACCACGAGCAGTACTTC.

This sequence joins TRBV29-1 and TRBJ1-4, with TRBD1 matching over 9 bases. Trimming took 1 base from V and 7 from J; bases not matched to a gene: 7. The V gene's germline CDR1 is SQVTM and CDR2 ANQGSEA. This CDR3 is built from 15 residues. The CDR3 coding sequence is TGCAGCGTTGAAGGGGGGGACAGGGTCGGTGAAAAACTGTTTTTT. It encodes CSVEGGDRVGEKLFF.

The chain is built from TRBV19 and TRBJ2-5; 8 nucleotides agree with TRBD1. CDR1 LNHDA and CDR2 SQIVND come from the germline V gene (reference sequence). With 5 bases clipped from V and 5 bases from J, the junction kept 4 bases outside the gene matches. The CDR3 has 13 amino acids. Written as DNA, the CDR3 is TGTGCCAGTAGTGAGAGACAGGGGGAGACCCAGTACTTC. Protein: CASSERQGETQYF.

The genes are TRBV30 and TRBJ1-4; D uncertain. In germline, CDR1 is GTSNPN, CDR2 SVGIG (reference sequence). The CDR3 sequence is 12 residues long. The V gene lost 5 bases and the J gene lost 6 bases, with 10 bases spanning the gap. The CDR3 nucleotides are TGTGCCTGGGCGGACGCCTATGAAAAACTGTTTTTT. It specifies CAWADAYEKLFF.

The V and J genes are TRBV29-1 and TRBJ2-5; either TRBD1 or TRBD2 may fit D (5 bases each). V was trimmed by 4 bases and J by 1 base, leaving 10 bases between them. The CDR3 runs 13 residues. Looked up from germline, CDR1 is SQVTM and CDR2 is ANQGSEA. The CDR3 loop reads CSVVGPLQETQYF. In nucleotides, the CDR3 is TGCAGCGTTGTGGGACCACTCCAAGAGACCCAGTACTTC.

This clone has a handful of counts. This CDR3 is CSVGFGEETQYF. CDR3 nucleotide sequence: TGCAGCGTTGGGTTTGGAGAAGAGACCCAGTACTTC. This chain links TRBV29-1 with TRBJ2-5, with no clear D. Trimming left V 4 bases short and J 3 bases short, with 9 bases between. Germline loops: CDR1 SQVTM, CDR2 ANQGSEA. The CDR3 has 12 amino acids. Drawing the rest from reference TRBV29-1 and TRBJ2-5, the complete variable domain is SAVISQKPSRDICQRGTSLTIQCQVDSQVTMMFWYRQQPGQSLTLIATANQGSEATYESGFVIDKFPISRPNLTFSTLTVSNMSPEDSSIYLCSVGFGEETQYFGPGTRLLVL.

The rearrangement uses TRBV29-1 and TRBJ1-1, with D possibly being TRBD1 (5 bases). The V gene lost 0 bases and the J gene lost 1 base, with 12 bases spanning the gap. Germline V gene lookup returns CDR1 SQVTM and CDR2 ANQGSEA. The CDR3 has 15 amino acids. The CDR3 spells CSVEESPGSNTEAFF. The CDR3 DNA reads as TGCAGCGTTGAAGAATCCCCAGGGTCGAACACTGAAGCTTTCTTT.

This chain joins TRBV30 and TRBJ1-1; 7 bases align to TRBD1. This CDR3 has 15 amino acids. Germline CDR1 and CDR2: GTSNPN and SVGIG (reference sequence). The junction had 8 bases not matched to a gene; V was cut back by 0 bases and J by 4 bases. The DNA of the CDR3 is TGTGCCTGGAGTGTATCGGGCGCAGGGGGCACTGAAGCTTTCTTT. Translated: CAWSVSGAGGTEAFF.

The chain is built from TRBV2 and TRBJ1-2; TRBD1 might be the D (5 bases). The CDR3 covers 15 residues. The V end lost 4 bases, the J end lost 4 bases, and 16 bases lay between the germline ends. Germline V gives CDR1 SNHLY, CDR2 FYNNEI. The DNA of the CDR3 is TGTGCCAGCAGTGTTCCTCCAGGGTTCGGCTATGGCTACACCTTC. This codes for CASSVPPGFGYGYTF. Full variable domain (outside the CDR3, taken from reference TRBV2 and TRBJ1-2): EPEVTQTPSHQVTQMGQEVILRCVPISNHLYFYWYRQILGQKVEFLVSFYNNEISEKSEIFDDQFSVERPDGSNFTLKIRSTKLEDSAMYFCASSVPPGFGYGYTFGSGTRLTVV.